Listed below are T cell receptor beta chains from one sample, sequenced in a study of T cells in localized non-small cell lung cancer. Using immunoSEQ multiplex PCR, the repertoire was profiled, and TCRdb retains in-frame clones only, with some absent. The sample consists of about 77,000 clones, 70% to 90% of them appearing once. This specimen consisted of peripheral blood, obtained before any cancer treatment. The receptors here all came from a woman aged 40 to 75 with stage I squamous cell lung carcinoma. Both conserved end residues are trimmed from each CDR3. D genes are given only for firm matches.

>TRBJ1-5|12|TRBV6-1|-
ASSELARGQPQH
>TRBJ2-5|11|TRBV30|-
AWSRQGGETQY
>TRBJ1-2|12|TRBV6-5|-
ASTPYQPAYGYT
>TRBJ1-4|11|TRBV7-9|-
ASSRDFDEKLF
>TRBJ1-4|13|TRBV15|-
ATSSRARANEKLF
>TRBJ1-2|12|TRBV29-1|TRBD1
SVGTDAPNYGYT
>TRBJ2-1|9|TRBV20-1|TRBD2
SAEDGREQF
>TRBJ1-1|13|TRBV5-4|TRBD1
ASSFGQGPNTEAF
>TRBJ1-2|13|TRBV7-9|-
ATRSTAATLYGYT
>TRBJ2-2|11|TRBV7-9|-
ASSPPGTGELF
>TRBJ1-1|12|TRBV2|-
ASRSHERDTEAF
>TRBJ2-1|12|TRBV7-8|TRBD1
ASSLDRARDEQF
>TRBJ1-3|13|TRBV5-6|TRBD1
ASWRQGASGNTIY
>TRBJ2-7|9|TRBV2|-
ASTPGYEQY
>TRBJ2-5|13|TRBV5-6|-
ASKLGSRRGETQY
>TRBJ2-1|14|TRBV7-3|TRBD2
ASSSSPGGPVDEQF
>TRBJ1-2|12|TRBV7-2|TRBD1
ASSSGQGYYGYT
>TRBJ2-3|13|TRBV9|TRBD1
ASNPTGIKTDTQY
>TRBJ1-2|11|TRBV6-5|-
AARDKTNYGYT
>TRBJ1-1|12|TRBV21-1|-
ASNPTGVDTEAF
>TRBJ1-6|10|TRBV19|-
ASSEGNAPLH
>TRBJ2-5|14|TRBV30|TRBD2
AWSPTSGDPQETQY
>TRBJ1-5|11|TRBV6-1|TRBD1
ATRQGPNQPQH
>TRBJ2-1|12|TRBV2|TRBD2
ASSFRGVLMRQF
>TRBJ2-7|12|TRBV5-1|-
ASSLGYSPPEQY
>TRBJ2-2|13|TRBV6-5|-
ASKREAGNTGELF
>TRBJ1-1|13|TRBV19|-
ASSIRRGGDTGAF
>TRBJ2-1|12|TRBV2|TRBD1
ASRIQTGNNEQF
>TRBJ1-1|11|TRBV2|-
ASEAEMNSEAF
>TRBJ2-3|13|TRBV5-4|TRBD2
ASSLAGGYTDTQY
>TRBJ2-5|12|TRBV6-6|-
ASATSSTQETQY
>TRBJ2-1|10|TRBV7-9|-
ASSSSPNEQF
>TRBJ1-2|10|TRBV11-2|-
ASSPGDYGYT
>TRBJ1-2|15|TRBV18|-
ASSPTGNSGQSYGYT
>TRBJ1-2|13|TRBV5-1|TRBD1
ASSLRTGGYYGYT
>TRBJ1-2|9|TRBV6-5|-
ASSQGRGYT
>TRBJ1-5|20|TRBV7-8|TRBD1
ASSPGIRPFPGQGDSNQPQH
>TRBJ1-1|11|TRBV2|TRBD1
ASSWTGGFGAF
>TRBJ1-1|11|TRBV29-1|TRBD1
SVARDSNTEAF
>TRBJ1-2|10|TRBV11-1|-
ASSFRNYGYT
>TRBJ1-5|14|TRBV30|-
AWSLGALTGNQPQH
>TRBJ2-1|14|TRBV25-1|TRBD2
ASSEFSGGPYNEQF
>TRBJ1-2|11|TRBV25-1|-
ASSEYNYYGYT
>TRBJ1-2|8|TRBV20-1|-
SATYYGYT
>TRBJ2-1|13|TRBV7-6|-
ASSLEVGPDNEQF
>TRBJ1-6|15|TRBV7-2|TRBD1
ASSLGDRGTYNSPLH
>TRBJ1-1|12|TRBV18|TRBD1
ASSPTGPNTEAF
>TRBJ1-5|11|TRBV11-2|-
ASSFRGNQPQH
>TRBJ2-7|15|TRBV6-4|TRBD2
ASSDHFWEGGLYEQY
>TRBJ2-3|14|TRBV11-2|TRBD2
ASSLGGSGITDTQY
>TRBJ1-2|15|TRBV15|TRBD1
ATSSDRDRVRGYGYT
>TRBJ1-2|13|TRBV19|TRBD1
ASSILGQINYGYT
>TRBJ1-2|14|TRBV19|-
ASSMRNRVTFEGYT
>TRBJ1-2|12|TRBV11-2|-
ASSLDGGLGGYT